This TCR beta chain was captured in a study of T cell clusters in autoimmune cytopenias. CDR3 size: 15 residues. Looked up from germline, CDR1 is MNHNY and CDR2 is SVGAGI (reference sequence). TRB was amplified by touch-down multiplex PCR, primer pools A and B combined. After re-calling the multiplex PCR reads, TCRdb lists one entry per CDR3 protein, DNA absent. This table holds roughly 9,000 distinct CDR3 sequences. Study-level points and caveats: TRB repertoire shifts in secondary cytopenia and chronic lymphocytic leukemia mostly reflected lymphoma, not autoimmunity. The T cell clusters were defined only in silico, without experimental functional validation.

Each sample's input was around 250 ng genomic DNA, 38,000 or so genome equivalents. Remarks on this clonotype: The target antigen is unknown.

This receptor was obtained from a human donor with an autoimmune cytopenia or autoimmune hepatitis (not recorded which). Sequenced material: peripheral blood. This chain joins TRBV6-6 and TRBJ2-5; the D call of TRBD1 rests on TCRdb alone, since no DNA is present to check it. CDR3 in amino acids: CASSATAGGRETQYF.